This TCR beta chain was retrieved from a study of regulatory T cells in long-lasting Graves disease. Study at large: Over 5 years of antithyroid drugs plus positive TSH receptor antibodies defined persistent Graves' disease.

V was clipped by 6 bases and J by 6 bases, with 16 bases between them. This CDR3 spans 13 amino acids. CDR1 is DFQATT and CDR2 is SNEGSKA in the germline V gene (reference sequence). Broader study findings: There were preferences for TRBV28, TRBJ1-2 and TRBJ2-5 in persistent disease. For persistent Graves' patients, TCR diversity was lower than for newly diagnosed ones.

Arm-PCR of CDR3 regions and iRepertoire HTBI primers were used to build TCR beta libraries. TCRdb fed the multiplex PCR reads into MiXCR, producing one record per CDR3 protein. The repertoire holds around 460,000 distinct CDR3 sequences, with 20% to 25% as singletons. As regards this clonotype: The antigen is unknown.

Time point described: persistent/refractory GD, antithyroid drugs over 5 years with positive TRAb. There was RNA extracted from PBMCs, and the TCR library was made from it. Graves' disease diagnoses followed American Thyroid Association guidelines. The chain recombines TRBV20-1 with TRBJ2-3; a weak D match, TRBD2 (5 bases). The receptor was derived from a female donor with Graves disease. Material: peripheral blood mononuclear cells (PBMCs), obtained when the disease was refractory, from a patient treated with antithyroid drugs. The DNA for the CDR3 is TGCAGTGCCCCCGAGGGTCCTAGCGATACGCAGTATTTT. This translates into CSAPEGPSDTQYF.